A single sample gave rise to the 28 T cell receptor beta chains below, sequenced in a study of blood T cell repertoires in COVID-19. Data came from immunoSEQ multiplex PCR; TCRdb stores just in-frame clones and leaves some out. Seen here are some 180,000 clones, 82% observed once, and the top ten hold approximately 7.8%. Sequenced input: peripheral blood. The source of these receptors is a woman aged 60-75 years with COVID-19, enrolled during active disease.

The chain combines TRBV12-3 or TRBV12-4 with TRBJ1-5, with 9 bases identical to TRBD1. This CDR3 is built from 12 residues. Trimming took 6 bases from V and 9 from J; bases not matched to a gene: 3. CDR3 loop: CASRGTGLPQHF. CDR3 nucleotides: TGTGCCAGCAGGGGGACAGGGTTGCCCCAGCATTTT.

The chain combines TRBV9 with TRBJ2-2, with a weak D call TRBD2 (6 bases). This CDR3 contains 15 residues. The V end was cut by 7 bases, the J end by 4 bases, with 17 bases between. Germline V CDR1 and CDR2: SGDLS, YYNGEE. The CDR3 nucleotides are TGTGCCAGCGGTCAGCGGACGCGGGGCACCGGGGAGCTGTTTTTT. The encoded protein is CASGQRTRGTGELFF. Filled out from reference TRBV9 and TRBJ2-2, the complete variable domain reads DSGVTQTPKHLITATGQRVTLRCSPRSGDLSVYWYQQSLDQGLQFLIQYYNGEERAKGNILERFSAQQFPDLHSELNLSSLELGDSALYFCASGQRTRGTGELFFGEGSRLTVL.

The gene calls are TRBV28 and TRBJ2-7; TRBD1 matches 9 bases. The germline V gene has CDR1 MDHEN and CDR2 SYDVKM. V lost 4 bases, J lost 2 bases, and 3 bases stayed unmatched. The CDR3 is 14 amino acids. The CDR3 DNA follows: TGTGCCAGCAGTTCGGACAGGGGCCCCTACGAGCAGTACGTC. Translating it yields CASSSDRGPYEQYV.

This chain connects TRBV20-1 to TRBJ2-3, with 9 positions matching TRBD2. V trimming: 6 bases; J trimming: 6 bases; junction bases outside the gene matches: 4. The CDR3 spans 12 residues. CDR1 is DFQATT, CDR2 SNEGSKA, per germline (reference sequence). CDR3 coding DNA: TGCAGTGCAAGTAGCGGGAGTGATACGCAGTATTTT. Its protein product is CSASSGSDTQYF.

The CDR3 spells CASSLVGGAWTANTIYF. CDR3 in DNA: TGTGCCAGCAGCTTAGTCGGGGGGGCCTGGACGGCAAACACCATATATTTT. This chain joins TRBV7-2 and TRBJ1-3; TRBD1 is a possible D gene (6 bases). The germline V gene has CDR1 SGHTA and CDR2 FQGNSA. V lost 1 base to trimming and J lost 6 bases, with 19 bases between them. The CDR3 contains 17 residues.

The chain uses TRBV7-8 and TRBJ2-7; 9 nucleotides match TRBD1. The CDR3 has 15 amino acids. CDR1 is SGHVS, CDR2 FQNEAQ, per germline. The trim removed 0 bases at V and 3 bases at J, leaving 3 bases unmatched. CDR3 amino acids: CASSLAPGQGYEQYV. CDR3 DNA sequence: TGTGCCAGCAGCTTAGCCCCGGGACAGGGCTACGAGCAGTACGTC.

The rearrangement links TRBV9 to TRBJ2-7; D is perhaps TRBD2 (6 bases). Germline V gives CDR1 SGDLS, CDR2 YYNGEE. This CDR3 comprises 14 residues. V dropped 2 bases and J dropped 6 bases, with 15 bases sitting between them. CDR3 in amino acids: CASSVGGDEFEQYF. The CDR3 DNA reads TGTGCCAGCAGCGTTGGCGGGGACGAGTTCGAGCAGTACTTC.

The chain employs TRBV13 and TRBJ2-3, with D perhaps matching TRBD2 (6 bases). Trimming cost V 1 base and J 6 bases, with 14 bases left between them. Germline CDR1 reads PRHDT; CDR2 reads FYEKMQ (reference sequence). The length of the CDR3 is 15 residues. CDR3 protein: CASSLVGRGSDTQYF. CDR3 DNA sequence: TGTGCCAGCAGCTTAGTGGGGCGGGGCTCCGATACGCAGTATTTT.

The J gene is TRBJ1-2, the V gene TRBV18, with D unresolved. In germline, CDR1 is KGHSH, CDR2 LQKENI. Trimming removed 2 bases from V and 4 bases from J, with 14 bases in between. This CDR3 comprises 15 residues. DNA for the CDR3: TGTGCCAGCTCACCAATTCGGGAAGCGGGCTATGGCTACACCTTC. This gives the protein CASSPIREAGYGYTF.

CDR3 sequence (DNA): TGTGCCAGCAGCCTAATTACTAGCACAGATACGCAGTATTTT. It specifies CASSLITSTDTQYF. J is TRBJ2-3 and V is TRBV7-8; D remains unclear. The CDR3 totals 14 residues. Germline lookup yields CDR1 SGHVS and CDR2 FQNEAQ. Trimming cost V 5 bases and J 0 bases, with 9 bases left between them. Full variable domain (remainder filled in from reference TRBV7-8 and TRBJ2-3): GAGVSQSPRYKVAKRGQDVALRCDPISGHVSLFWYQQALGQGPEFLTYFQNEAQLDKSGLPSDRFFAERPEGSVSTLKIQRTQQEDSAVYLCASSLITSTDTQYFGPGTRLTVL.

The CDR3 is CASSSNRARNQPQHF. The CDR3 nucleotides read TGTGCCAGCAGTTCGAACAGGGCTCGGAATCAGCCCCAGCATTTT. The rearrangement links TRBV28 to TRBJ1-5; possibly TRBD1 for D (6 bases). This CDR3 is built from 15 residues. The germline CDR1 and CDR2 sequences are MDHEN and SYDVKM. The ends were cut back, 4 bases at V and 4 bases at J, with 14 bases in the middle.

The chain joins TRBV28 to TRBJ2-7, with 12 bases fitting TRBD2. Looked up from germline, CDR1 is MDHEN and CDR2 is SYDVKM. The CDR3 is made up of 17 amino acids. The V and J ends lost 8 bases and 0 bases, in that order; junction bases with no gene match: 11. For the CDR3, the DNA is TGTGCCAGCCGGGGGTCGACTAGCGGGAGACCCTCCTACGAGCAGTACTTC. Translating it yields CASRGSTSGRPSYEQYF.

V usage is TRBV7-8 and J usage is TRBJ1-2, with 8 positions matching TRBD1. Germline V gene data show CDR1 as SGHVS and CDR2 as FQNEAQ. CDR3 length: 14 residues. V trimming: 6 bases; J trimming: 0 bases; junction bases outside the gene matches: 3. In DNA form, the CDR3 reads TGTGCCAGCAGGTCGGACAGGGCTAACTATGGCTACACCTTC. Translated, it gives CASRSDRANYGYTF.

The count of this clone is one. Other DNA variants within this sample encode the same CDR3. The genes are TRBV6-5 and TRBJ2-5; no firm D call. This CDR3 region has 12 residues. Per germline, CDR1 MNHEY and CDR2 SVGAGI. The ends were cut back, 5 bases at V and 5 bases at J, with 9 bases in the middle. CDR3 region: CASSPTGETQYF. The CDR3 DNA reads TGTGCCAGCAGTCCCACCGGGGAGACCCAGTACTTC.

The rearrangement links TRBV6-4 to TRBJ2-2; 15 nucleotides align to TRBD2. V dropped 5 bases and J dropped 1; count of bases not matched to a gene: 2. Germline V gene sequence: CDR1 MRHNA, CDR2 SNTAGT. The CDR3 has 17 residues. In nucleotides, the CDR3 is TGTGCCAGCAGTCGGACTAGCGGGGGGGTGAACACCGGGGAGCTGTTTTTT. It specifies CASSRTSGGVNTGELFF.

V is TRBV5-1 and J is TRBJ1-6; possible D gene TRBD1, 6 bases. Trimming stripped 0 bases from V and 8 bases from J, with 9 bases between. Looked up from germline, CDR1 is SGHRS and CDR2 is YFSETQ. The CDR3 runs to 14 residues. CDR3 residues: CASSLAGEYSPLHF. Here the CDR3 DNA reads TGCGCCAGCAGCTTGGCAGGGGAATATTCACCCCTCCACTTT.

The rearrangement links TRBV6-6 to TRBJ2-7, with TRBD2 identical over 11 bases. The germline gives CDR1 MNHNY, CDR2 SVGAGI (reference sequence). This CDR3 contains 15 residues. V dropped 6 bases and J dropped 3; count of bases not matched to a gene: 7. The CDR3 nucleotides read TGTGCCAGCAGGAGAACTAGCGGGAGATTCTACGAGCAGTACTTC. The encoded protein is CASRRTSGRFYEQYF.

This clone was counted once. This chain links TRBV7-2 with TRBJ1-3; a possible D gene is TRBD1 (5 bases). CDR1 and CDR2 (germline): SGHTA, FQGNSA. The V end was cut by 3 bases, the J end by 4 bases, with 16 bases between. This CDR3 is built from 16 residues. CDR3 in DNA: TGTGCCAGCAGCTTCGCCCGGACAACCTTAGGAAACACCATATATTTT. The encoded protein is CASSFARTTLGNTIYF. The full variable domain, with the rest looked up from reference TRBV7-2 and TRBJ1-3, is GAGVSQSPSNKVTEKGKDVELRCDPISGHTALYWYRQSLGQGLEFLIYFQGNSAPDKSGLPSDRFSAERTGGSVSTLTIQRTQQEDSAVYLCASSFARTTLGNTIYFGEGSWLTVV.

The chain combines TRBV29-1 with TRBJ2-3; D perhaps matches TRBD2 (7 bases). CDR1 and CDR2 (germline): SQVTM, ANQGSEA. The V and J ends lost 4 bases and 2 bases respectively, with 13 bases between them. This CDR3 has 14 amino acids. The CDR3 sequence is CSVGGGQITDTQYF. The CDR3 coding sequence is TGCAGCGTTGGGGGGGGCCAAATCACAGATACGCAGTATTTT.

A word on this clone: Compared with germline, one end of the junction differs, possibly owing to a read error. This rearrangement joins TRBV4-2 to TRBJ2-2; D perhaps matches TRBD2 (5 bases). Germline CDR1 reads LGHNA; CDR2 reads YNFKEQ. The CDR3 extends over 15 amino acids. CDR3 residues: CASSHLEGGSRGAVF. The CDR3 DNA sequence: TGTGCCAGCAGCCATCTGGAAGGAGGTTCTCGGGGAGCTGTTTTT.

The CDR3 sequence is CASSIGAGRTTEAFF. CDR3 nucleotide sequence: TGTGCCAGTAGTATAGGGGCAGGGAGGACCACTGAAGCTTTCTTT. The chain has TRBV19 and TRBJ1-1, with a weak D call TRBD1 (5 bases). The V gene's germline CDR1 is LNHDA and CDR2 SQIVND (reference sequence). The length of the CDR3 is 15 residues. V lost 1 base and J 4 bases, leaving 13 bases between the germline ends.

This chain links TRBV7-2 with TRBJ2-2; 8 bases line up with TRBD1. Germline assignment: CDR1 SGHTA and CDR2 FQGNSA. This CDR3 comprises 15 residues. Trimming at V came to 3 bases and at J to 6 bases, leaving 6 bases not matched to a gene. The CDR3 is CASSFLRQGPGELFF. The CDR3 DNA reads as TGTGCCAGCAGCTTCCTAAGACAGGGGCCCGGGGAGCTGTTTTTT.

The chain joins TRBV28 to TRBJ1-2, with D perhaps matching TRBD1 (6 bases). With 4 bases removed from V and 5 bases from J, the gap between germline ends came to 8 bases. Per the germline V gene, CDR1 is MDHEN and CDR2 is SYDVKM. The CDR3 has 12 amino acids. This chain's CDR3 is CASSSGVYGYTF. The CDR3 DNA sequence: TGTGCCAGCAGTTCAGGGGTTTATGGCTACACCTTC.

This clone showed up just a few times. This chain uses TRBV11-2 with TRBJ2-4; TRBD2 matches at 8 bases. The CDR3 runs 18 residues. In germline, CDR1 is SGHAT, CDR2 FQNNGV. V shed 0 bases and J 3 bases; nucleotides not matched to a gene: 10. Written as DNA, the CDR3 is TGTGCCAGCAGCTTAGAGGGGGGTAGCGGGATTGTCAAAAACATTCAGTACTTC. Protein sequence: CASSLEGGSGIVKNIQYF.

This clone appeared once. The CDR3 loop is CASSHGTGSNQPQHF. For the CDR3, the DNA is TGCGCCAGCAGTCATGGGACAGGGAGCAATCAGCCCCAGCATTTT. This sequence joins TRBV10-2 and TRBJ1-5; TRBD1 matches 9 bases. The CDR3 runs to 15 residues. J lost 1 base, V lost 5 bases, and 3 bases had no gene match. Per germline, CDR1 WSHSY and CDR2 SAAADI.

The chain uses TRBV5-1 and TRBJ2-3; 9 bases agree with TRBD1. The CDR3 contains 19 residues. Unmatched junction bases numbered 15, after V lost 1 base and J lost 3 bases. CDR1 SGHRS and CDR2 YFSETQ come from the germline V gene. CDR3 in DNA: TGCGCCAGCAGCTTGACCCCGACAGGGGGAGAGTTTCGGACAGATACGCAGTATTTT. Amino acid sequence: CASSLTPTGGEFRTDTQYF.

The genes are TRBV19 and TRBJ2-4; D is unclear. V was clipped by 1 base and J by 0 bases, with 7 bases between them. The CDR3 loop spans 15 amino acids. Germline-derived CDR1 and CDR2 are LNHDA and SQIVND (reference sequence). The CDR3 nucleotides read TGTGCCAGTAGTATAGTAGACTTAGCCAAAAACATTCAGTACTTC. Translating it yields CASSIVDLAKNIQYF.

The chain uses TRBV27 and TRBJ2-3; TRBD2 matches at 9 bases. V dropped 3 bases and J dropped 7; count of bases not matched to a gene: 5. Germline CDR1 reads MNHEY; CDR2 reads SMNVEV (reference sequence). This CDR3 has 14 residues. The CDR3 DNA reads TGTGCCAGCAGTTTGGCGGGGGGGACTCATACGCAGTATTTT. Its protein product is CASSLAGGTHTQYF.